The 30 T cell receptor beta chains below were found in one sample sequenced in a study of blood T cells in healthy people across ages. A sample-barcoded 5' primer and a J-beta primer mix were used in a second PCR of about 7 to 11 cycles. Each CDR3 protein is one row after TCRdb ran MiXCR on the 5' RACE reads. The repertoire consists of roughly 1.5 million distinct CDR3 sequences, with less than 45% occurring once and the leading ten covering more than 4%. Sequenced sample: blood. These receptors came from a woman under 30 in good health.

The chain links TRBV9 to TRBJ2-7, with a tentative D call TRBD1 (6 bases). The CDR3 totals 15 residues. Trimming shortened V by 0 bases and J by 2 bases, and 12 bases separated the two germline ends. Per germline, CDR1 SGDLS and CDR2 YYNGEE. The CDR3 region is CASSVGGGGAYEQYF. The DNA of the CDR3 is TGTGCCAGCAGCGTAGGAGGGGGTGGCGCCTACGAGCAGTACTTC.

In this sample, this clonotype turned up a few times. The chain employs TRBV15 and TRBJ1-6, with D possibly matching TRBD1 (5 bases). Germline V lookup: CDR1 LNHNV, CDR2 YYDKDF (reference sequence). The CDR3 is made up of 14 amino acids. With 3 bases removed from V and 9 bases from J, the gap between germline ends came to 12 bases. The chain's CDR3 is CATSRDILGSPLHF. The CDR3 DNA sequence: TGTGCCACCAGCAGGGACATACTTGGTTCACCCCTCCACTTT.

The chain uses TRBV20-1 and TRBJ1-5, with D unclear. CDR1 DFQATT and CDR2 SNEGSKA come from the germline V gene (reference sequence). This CDR3 is built from 13 residues. V was clipped by 3 bases and J by 7 bases, with 13 bases between them. For the CDR3, the DNA is TGCAGTGCTAGTGGATTGAGTGGGCAGCCCCAGCATTTT. Protein sequence: CSASGLSGQPQHF.

The chain recombines TRBV4-3 with TRBJ1-2, with 9 positions matching TRBD1. Germline lookup yields CDR1 LGHNA and CDR2 YSLEER. Losses at the gene ends were 4 bases for V and 8 bases for J; bases not matched to a gene: 11. The CDR3 is 15 amino acids. The CDR3 reads CASSRGQGFSYGYTF. Here the CDR3 DNA reads TGCGCCAGCAGCCGGGGACAGGGTTTTTCATACGGCTACACCTTC.

V usage is TRBV7-2 and J usage is TRBJ1-1, with 7 bases lining up with TRBD1. This CDR3 comprises 14 residues. The germline CDR1 and CDR2 sequences are SGHTA and FQGNSA. After removal of 7 bases from V and 3 bases from J, the junction contained 8 bases not matched to a gene. CDR3 protein: CASTPDRDHTEAFF. DNA for the CDR3: TGTGCCAGCACCCCCGACAGGGACCACACTGAAGCTTTCTTT.

The chain is built from TRBV30 and TRBJ2-2, with TRBD2 identical over 8 bases. V lost 4 bases, J lost 1 base, and 5 bases stayed unmatched. CDR3 size: 15 residues. Germline-derived CDR1 and CDR2 are GTSNPN and SVGIG (reference sequence). Here the CDR3 DNA reads TGTGCCTGGACGAAGCGGGGGAGGAACACCGGGGAGCTGTTTTTT. This codes for CAWTKRGRNTGELFF.

The V gene is TRBV6-1, the J gene TRBJ2-1, with TRBD1 identical over 12 bases. This CDR3 has 15 residues. Per germline, CDR1 MNHNS and CDR2 SASEGT. The V segment lost 2 bases and the J segment 8 bases; nucleotides outside the gene matches: 4. CDR3 region: CASSESGQGADEQFF. CDR3 nucleotide sequence: TGTGCCAGCAGTGAATCGGGACAGGGGGCCGATGAGCAGTTCTTC.

This clonotype was detected only a few times. CDR3: CSVVRGGDNTEAFF. The CDR3 DNA is TGCAGCGTCGTACGAGGTGGGGACAACACTGAAGCTTTCTTT. The chain employs TRBV29-1 and TRBJ1-1, with a weak D call TRBD1 (5 bases). V was cut by 6 bases and J by 2 bases, with 16 bases left in between. Germline CDR1 is SQVTM and CDR2 is ANQGSEA. The CDR3 sequence is 14 residues long.

The CDR3, as DNA: TGTGCCAGCAGCTTTTCTAACGATCAGCCCCAGCATTTT. This translates into CASSFSNDQPQHF. V and J are TRBV5-6 and TRBJ1-5; D ambiguous. V was shortened by 2 bases and J by 5 bases, with 8 bases between the two germline ends. Germline loops: CDR1 SGHDT, CDR2 YYEEEE. This CDR3 region has 13 residues. Variable domain in full (rest from reference TRBV5-6 and TRBJ1-5): DAGVTQSPTHLIKTRGQQVTLRCSPKSGHDTVSWYQQALGQGPQFIFQYYEEEERQRGNFPDRFSGHQFPNYSSELNVNALLLGDSALYLCASSFSNDQPQHFGDGTRLSIL.

This clonotype was picked up many times. The gene calls are TRBV20-1 and TRBJ2-7; 10 nucleotides agree with TRBD2. V dropped 5 bases and J dropped 0; count of bases not matched to a gene: 7. CDR1 DFQATT and CDR2 SNEGSKA come from the germline V gene (reference sequence). There are 15 residues in the CDR3. CDR3 protein: CSAETGTSASYEQYF. As DNA, the CDR3 is TGCAGTGCTGAAACCGGGACTAGCGCCTCCTACGAGCAGTACTTC.

This clonotype came up a few times. This chain links TRBV20-1 with TRBJ1-5; D not resolved. Germline lookup yields CDR1 DFQATT and CDR2 SNEGSKA (reference sequence). The CDR3 length is 13 residues. The V gene lost 6 bases and the J gene lost 0 bases, with 9 bases spanning the gap. The CDR3 DNA reads as TGCAGTGCCCGACCAGGTAGCAATCAGCCCCAGCATTTT. Amino acid sequence: CSARPGSNQPQHF.

This chain joins TRBV4-1 and TRBJ2-3; TRBD2 might be the D (5 bases). This CDR3 region has 14 residues. In germline, CDR1 is MGHRA, CDR2 YSYEKL. The V end lost 3 bases, the J end lost 6 bases, and 13 bases lay between the germline ends. This CDR3 reads CASSQGRGADTQYF. In nucleotides, the CDR3 is TGCGCCAGCAGCCAGGGTCGGGGAGCCGATACGCAGTATTTT.

DNA of the CDR3: TGTGCCAGTGACAGGGCCATAGGCGAGCAGTACTTC. Translating gives CASDRAIGEQYF. The gene calls are TRBV27 and TRBJ2-7; the match to TRBD1 covers 7 bases. The CDR3 sequence is 12 residues long. V was clipped by 9 bases and J by 6 bases; unmatched bases: 8. Germline CDR1 is MNHEY and CDR2 is SMNVEV (reference sequence).

The chain employs TRBV5-5 and TRBJ1-2; 7 nucleotides match TRBD1. The germline V gene encodes CDR1 SGHKS and CDR2 YYEKEE (reference sequence). The CDR3 runs to 13 residues. The ends lost 4 bases at V and 4 bases at J; junction bases unmatched: 4. CDR3: CASSKDRFYGYTF. The CDR3 nucleotides read TGTGCCAGCAGCAAGGACAGGTTCTATGGCTACACCTTC.

This clonotype was observed many times. The CDR3 bases are TGTGCCAGCAGCCAAAAGGACAGGACAGGCTACGAGCAGTACTTC. Protein: CASSQKDRTGYEQYF. V is TRBV3-1 and J is TRBJ2-7, with TRBD1 matching 7 bases. Germline-derived CDR1 and CDR2 are LGHDT and YNNKEL (reference sequence). V was clipped by 2 bases and J by 3 bases; unmatched bases: 7. This CDR3 spans 15 amino acids.

This rearrangement joins TRBV5-5 to TRBJ2-5; 8 positions agree with TRBD2. The CDR3 has 16 residues. V lost 2 bases and J lost 4; bases outside the gene matches: 10. Germline assignment: CDR1 SGHKS and CDR2 YYEKEE (reference sequence). CDR3 residues: CASSLSTGGPIETQYF. In nucleotides, the CDR3 is TGTGCCAGCAGCTTATCAACGGGAGGGCCAATAGAGACCCAGTACTTC.

This rearrangement joins TRBV5-1 to TRBJ2-7, with D possibly called TRBD1 or TRBD2 (5 bases each). CDR3 size: 14 residues. The ends were cut back, 0 bases at V and 6 bases at J, with 13 bases in the middle. Germline V CDR1 and CDR2: SGHRS, YFSETQ. CDR3 amino acids: CASSLAGTPREQYF. CDR3 in DNA: TGCGCCAGCAGCTTGGCCGGGACGCCTCGCGAGCAGTACTTC.

V is TRBV27 and J is TRBJ1-5; 8 bases are a match to TRBD1. This CDR3 contains 15 residues. V lost 3 bases, J lost 7 bases, and 8 bases stayed unmatched. CDR1 is MNHEY and CDR2 is SMNVEV in the germline V gene (reference sequence). CDR3 sequence: CASSFIQGDGQPQHF. The CDR3 region has the DNA TGTGCCAGCAGTTTCATACAGGGGGATGGGCAGCCCCAGCATTTT.

This clonotype was counted a few times. The rearrangement links TRBV4-3 to TRBJ2-1; TRBD2 agrees at 12 bases. J lost 7 bases, V lost 3 bases, and 13 bases had no gene match. The CDR3 is made up of 18 amino acids. Germline V CDR1 and CDR2: LGHNA, YSLEER. The CDR3 loop reads CASSQNPSGRALPNEQFF. The DNA of the CDR3 is TGCGCCAGCAGCCAGAACCCTAGCGGGAGGGCCCTACCGAATGAGCAGTTCTTC.

This clonotype has just a few counts. The chain employs TRBV12-3 or TRBV12-4 and TRBJ1-4; 9 nucleotides align to TRBD1. The CDR3 contains 14 residues. The J segment lost 8 bases and the V segment lost 6 bases, leaving 7 bases of the junction unmatched. CDR3 protein: CASRQQGAREKLFF. CDR3 in DNA: TGTGCCAGCAGACAACAGGGGGCTCGCGAAAAACTGTTTTTT.

This clonotype was detected many times. The genes are TRBV3-1 and TRBJ2-5; the match to TRBD2 covers 9 bases. Per the germline V gene, CDR1 is LGHDT and CDR2 is YNNKEL (reference sequence). The CDR3 covers 18 residues. Losses at the gene ends were 0 bases for V and 2 bases for J; bases not matched to a gene: 10. The chain's CDR3 is CASSQDRLSGGSQETQYF. For the CDR3, the DNA is TGTGCCAGCAGCCAAGATCGGCTTAGCGGGGGCAGTCAAGAGACCCAGTACTTC.

The chain employs TRBV4-2 and TRBJ2-3; the D call may be TRBD1 or TRBD2 (6 bases each). CDR3 size: 13 residues. V lost 10 bases and J 4 bases, leaving 15 bases between the germline ends. CDR1 and CDR2 from the germline V gene are LGHNA and YNFKEQ. CDR3 residues: CANTEGDSDTQYF. The CDR3 DNA follows: TGTGCCAACACGGAGGGGGATTCAGATACGCAGTATTTT.

The chain links TRBV12-3 or TRBV12-4 to TRBJ1-3; the D is unclear. The CDR3 has 13 amino acids. Deletions cut 8 bases from V and 4 bases from J, with 12 bases between. The CDR3 DNA is TGTGCCAGCGGAGACGCCTGGGGAAACACCATATATTTT. It yields the protein CASGDAWGNTIYF.

This clonotype showed up just a few times. The rearrangement uses TRBV6-1 and TRBJ1-2; D perhaps matches TRBD1 (6 bases). V was shortened by 1 base and J by 6 bases, with 9 bases between the two germline ends. The CDR3 totals 13 residues. Germline CDR1 and CDR2: MNHNS and SASEGT. CDR3 in amino acids: CASSEERGNGYTF. In DNA form, the CDR3 reads TGTGCCAGCAGTGAAGAGAGGGGGAATGGCTACACCTTC.

The rearrangement joins TRBV20-1 to TRBJ2-1; the D gene is possibly TRBD2 (6 bases). CDR1 and CDR2 (germline): DFQATT, SNEGSKA (reference sequence). The V end lost 1 base, the J end lost 9 bases, and 13 bases lay between the germline ends. The CDR3 contains 13 residues. The DNA for the CDR3 is TGCAGTGCTAGAGGACTGTCGGGGGTTGAGCAGTTCTTC. It yields the protein CSARGLSGVEQFF.

On this clonotype itself: Being one base from a much bigger clone, this may be a read error. This chain links TRBV20-1 with TRBJ2-7; D gene ambiguous. The DNA matches TRBJ2-5 better at its end, which makes the J call doubtful. Germline values: CDR1 DFQATT, CDR2 SNEGSKA (reference sequence). The CDR3 spans 11 residues. CDR3 DNA: TGCAGTGCTGGCCTGCGGGAGACCCAGTACTTC. As protein: CSAGLRETQYF.

The chain employs TRBV6-4 and TRBJ1-2; possibly TRBD1 for D (6 bases). The germline V and J ends were trimmed by 7 bases and 6 bases, with 21 bases remaining between them. Germline V CDR1 and CDR2: MRHNA, SNTAGT. CDR3 size: 15 residues. DNA for the CDR3: TGTGCCAGCAAGGCGGACAGAGATTCCCCTAATGGCTACACCTTC. It specifies CASKADRDSPNGYTF.

This clonotype was counted a few times. CDR3 bases: TGCGCCAGCAGCCAAGATTTTATTAGCACGGAGACCCAGTACTTC. It translates to CASSQDFISTETQYF. The V gene is TRBV4-3, the J gene TRBJ2-5; no definite D call. Germline lookup yields CDR1 LGHNA and CDR2 YSLEER. V dropped 0 bases and J dropped 5 bases, with 13 bases sitting between them. This CDR3 is built from 15 residues.

The chain recombines TRBV30 with TRBJ2-7; D ambiguous. The V gene's germline CDR1 is GTSNPN and CDR2 SVGIG (reference sequence). The V gene lost 1 base and the J gene lost 10 bases, with 11 bases spanning the gap. The CDR3 has 11 residues. The CDR3 region is CAWSGRVTQYF. Written as DNA, the CDR3 is TGTGCCTGGAGTGGACGTGTCACCCAGTACTTC.

The CDR3 is CASSLTGPQQDLNTEAFF. The CDR3 bases are TGTGCCAGCAGCTTAACAGGGCCTCAACAGGATTTGAACACTGAAGCTTTCTTT. The chain employs TRBV7-2 and TRBJ1-1, with a possible D match to TRBD1 (6 bases). The V gene's germline CDR1 is SGHTA and CDR2 FQGNSA. Trimming shortened V by 2 bases and J by 0 bases, and 19 bases separated the two germline ends. The CDR3 is made up of 18 amino acids.